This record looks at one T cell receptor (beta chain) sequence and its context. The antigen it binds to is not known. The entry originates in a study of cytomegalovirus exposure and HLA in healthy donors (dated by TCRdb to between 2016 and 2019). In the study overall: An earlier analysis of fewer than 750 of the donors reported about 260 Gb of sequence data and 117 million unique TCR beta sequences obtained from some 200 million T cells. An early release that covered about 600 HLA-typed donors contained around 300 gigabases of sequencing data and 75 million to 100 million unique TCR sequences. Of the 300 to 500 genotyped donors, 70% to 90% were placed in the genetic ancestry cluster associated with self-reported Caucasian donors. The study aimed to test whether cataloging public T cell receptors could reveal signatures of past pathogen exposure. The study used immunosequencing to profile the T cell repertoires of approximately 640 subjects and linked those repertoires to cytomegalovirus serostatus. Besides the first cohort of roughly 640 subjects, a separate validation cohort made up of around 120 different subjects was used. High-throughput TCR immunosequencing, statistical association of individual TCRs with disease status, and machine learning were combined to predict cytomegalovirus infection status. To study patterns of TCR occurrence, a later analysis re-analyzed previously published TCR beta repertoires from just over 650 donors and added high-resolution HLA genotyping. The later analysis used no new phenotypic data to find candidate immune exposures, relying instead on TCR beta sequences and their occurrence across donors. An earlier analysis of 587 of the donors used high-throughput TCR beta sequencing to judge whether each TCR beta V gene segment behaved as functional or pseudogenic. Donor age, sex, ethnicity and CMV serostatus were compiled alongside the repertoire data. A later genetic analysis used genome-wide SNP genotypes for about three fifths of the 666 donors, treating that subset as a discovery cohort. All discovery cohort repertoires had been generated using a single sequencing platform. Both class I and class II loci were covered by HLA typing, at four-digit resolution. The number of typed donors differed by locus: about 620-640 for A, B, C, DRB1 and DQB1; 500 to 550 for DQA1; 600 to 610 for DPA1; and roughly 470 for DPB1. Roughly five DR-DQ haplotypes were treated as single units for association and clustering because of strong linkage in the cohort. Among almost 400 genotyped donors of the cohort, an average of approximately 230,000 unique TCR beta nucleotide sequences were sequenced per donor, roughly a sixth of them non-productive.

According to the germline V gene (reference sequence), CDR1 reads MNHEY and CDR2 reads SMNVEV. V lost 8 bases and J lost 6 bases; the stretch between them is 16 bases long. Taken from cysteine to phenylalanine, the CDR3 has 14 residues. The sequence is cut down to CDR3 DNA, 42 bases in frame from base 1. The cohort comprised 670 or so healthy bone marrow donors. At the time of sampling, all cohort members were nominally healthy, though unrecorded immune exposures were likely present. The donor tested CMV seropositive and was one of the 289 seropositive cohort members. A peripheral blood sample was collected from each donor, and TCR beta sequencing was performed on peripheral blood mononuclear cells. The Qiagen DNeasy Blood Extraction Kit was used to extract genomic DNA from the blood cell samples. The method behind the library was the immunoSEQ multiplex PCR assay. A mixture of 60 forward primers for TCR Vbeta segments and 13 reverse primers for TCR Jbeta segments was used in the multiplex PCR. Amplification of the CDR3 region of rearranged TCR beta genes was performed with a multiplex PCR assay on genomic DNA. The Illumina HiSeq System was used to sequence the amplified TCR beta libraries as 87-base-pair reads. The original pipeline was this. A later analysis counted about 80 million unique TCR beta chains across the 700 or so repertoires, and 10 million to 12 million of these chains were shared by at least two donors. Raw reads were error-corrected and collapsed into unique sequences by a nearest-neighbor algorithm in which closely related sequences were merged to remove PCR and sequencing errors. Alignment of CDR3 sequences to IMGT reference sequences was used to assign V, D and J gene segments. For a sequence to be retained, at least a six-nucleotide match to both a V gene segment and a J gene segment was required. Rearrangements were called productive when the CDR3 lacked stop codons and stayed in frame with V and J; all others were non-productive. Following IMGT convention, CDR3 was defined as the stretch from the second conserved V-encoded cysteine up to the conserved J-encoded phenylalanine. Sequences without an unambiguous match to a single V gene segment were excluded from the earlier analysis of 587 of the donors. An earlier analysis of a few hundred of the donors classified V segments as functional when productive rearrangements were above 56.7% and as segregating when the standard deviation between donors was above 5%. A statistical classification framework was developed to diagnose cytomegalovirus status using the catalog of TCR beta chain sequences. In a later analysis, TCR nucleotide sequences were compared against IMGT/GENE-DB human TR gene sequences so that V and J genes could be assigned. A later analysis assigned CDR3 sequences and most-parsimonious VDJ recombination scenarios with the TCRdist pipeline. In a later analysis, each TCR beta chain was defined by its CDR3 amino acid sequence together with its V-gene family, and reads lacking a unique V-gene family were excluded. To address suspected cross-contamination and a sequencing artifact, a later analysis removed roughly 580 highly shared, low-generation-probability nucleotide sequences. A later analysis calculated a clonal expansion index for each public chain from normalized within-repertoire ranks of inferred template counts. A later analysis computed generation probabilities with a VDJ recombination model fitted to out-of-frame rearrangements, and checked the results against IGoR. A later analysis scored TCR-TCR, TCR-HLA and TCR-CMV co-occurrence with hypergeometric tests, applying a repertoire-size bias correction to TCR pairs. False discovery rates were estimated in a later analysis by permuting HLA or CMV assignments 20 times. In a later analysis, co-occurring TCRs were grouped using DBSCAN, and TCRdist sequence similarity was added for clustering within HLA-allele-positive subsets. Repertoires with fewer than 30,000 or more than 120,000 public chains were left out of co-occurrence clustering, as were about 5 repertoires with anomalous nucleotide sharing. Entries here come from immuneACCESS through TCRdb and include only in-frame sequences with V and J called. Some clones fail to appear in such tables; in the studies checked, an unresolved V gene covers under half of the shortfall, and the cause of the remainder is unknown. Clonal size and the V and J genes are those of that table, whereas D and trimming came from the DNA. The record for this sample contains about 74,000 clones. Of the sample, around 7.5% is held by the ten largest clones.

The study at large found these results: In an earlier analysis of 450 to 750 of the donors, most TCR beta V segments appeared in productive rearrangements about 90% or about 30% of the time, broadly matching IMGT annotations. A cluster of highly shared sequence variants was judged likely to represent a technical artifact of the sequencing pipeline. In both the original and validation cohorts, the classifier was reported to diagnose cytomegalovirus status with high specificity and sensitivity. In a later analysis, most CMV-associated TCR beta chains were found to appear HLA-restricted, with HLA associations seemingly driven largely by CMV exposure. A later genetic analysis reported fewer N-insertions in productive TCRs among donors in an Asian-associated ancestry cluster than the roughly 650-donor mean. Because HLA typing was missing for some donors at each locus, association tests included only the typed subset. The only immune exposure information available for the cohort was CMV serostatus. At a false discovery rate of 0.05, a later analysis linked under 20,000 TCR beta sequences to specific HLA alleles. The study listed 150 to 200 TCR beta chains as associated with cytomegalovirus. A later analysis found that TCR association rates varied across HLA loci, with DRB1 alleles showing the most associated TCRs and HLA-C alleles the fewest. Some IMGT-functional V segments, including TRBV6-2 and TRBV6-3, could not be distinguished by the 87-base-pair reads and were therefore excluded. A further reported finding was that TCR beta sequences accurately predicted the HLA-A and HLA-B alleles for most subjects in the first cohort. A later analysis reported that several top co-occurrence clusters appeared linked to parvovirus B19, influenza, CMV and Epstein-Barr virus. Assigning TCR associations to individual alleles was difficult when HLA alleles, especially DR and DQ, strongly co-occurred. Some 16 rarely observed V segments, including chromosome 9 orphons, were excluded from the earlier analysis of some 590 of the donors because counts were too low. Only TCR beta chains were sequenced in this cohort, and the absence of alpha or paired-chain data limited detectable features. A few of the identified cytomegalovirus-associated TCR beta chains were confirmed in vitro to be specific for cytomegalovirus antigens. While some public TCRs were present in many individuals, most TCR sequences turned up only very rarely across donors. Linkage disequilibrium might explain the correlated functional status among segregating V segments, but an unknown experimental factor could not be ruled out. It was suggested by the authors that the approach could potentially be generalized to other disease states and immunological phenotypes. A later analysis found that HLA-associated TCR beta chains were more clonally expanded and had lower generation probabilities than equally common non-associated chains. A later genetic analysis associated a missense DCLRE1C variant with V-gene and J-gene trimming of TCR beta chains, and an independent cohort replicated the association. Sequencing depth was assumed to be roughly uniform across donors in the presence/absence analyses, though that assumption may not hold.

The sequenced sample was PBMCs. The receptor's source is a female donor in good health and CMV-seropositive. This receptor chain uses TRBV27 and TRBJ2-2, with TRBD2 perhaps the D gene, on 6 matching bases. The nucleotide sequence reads TGTGCCAGCGTCCGGGACTTGCTATCCGGGGAGCTGTTTTTT. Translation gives CASVRDLLSGELFF.